This T cell receptor beta chain appears in the sequencing data of a study of T cell repertoires in cytomegalovirus infection. Study as a whole: Shared public TCR beta signatures pointed to both CMV infection and a matching HLA type.

Between the trimmed V and J ends, which lost 2 bases and 10 bases, there was a span of 24 bases. Looked up from germline, CDR1 is ENHRY and CDR2 is SYGVKD. The CDR3 runs 18 residues. This clonotype was seen a few times. What it binds is unknown. Broader study findings: Identification of carriers of CMV plus the relevant HLA was achieved through cumulative public TCR beta family frequency. There were HLA-C-restricted CMV-specific TCR beta clonotypes dominating the ex vivo response.

TCRdb recomputed calls from the reads with MiXCR, one row per CDR3 protein. The sample holds 680,000 or so distinct CDR3 sequences, around a third seen once. This chain links TRBV10-3 with TRBJ2-6; the D gene is possibly TRBD1 (5 bases). The sequences come from cultured PBMCs, collected from culture after CMV antigen stimulation. This TCR was recovered from a human donor in good health (CMV status not recorded). Some clones in this sample may be carry-over from other donors' samples. CDR3 sequence reads: CAISEHQDLGANRNVLTF. In DNA form, the CDR3 reads TGTGCCATCAGTGAGCACCAAGATCTTGGGGCCAACCGTAACGTCCTGACTTTC.